This T cell receptor (beta chain) was recorded in a study of blood T cells in healthy people across ages. Findings of the study overall: The study regarded diversity estimates from one million T cells as underestimates.

This clonotype showed up just a few times. What it recognizes is unknown. Germline trimming cut 8 bases from V and 2 bases from J; bases unmatched to any gene: 5. The CDR3 sequence is 13 residues long. Germline V gene lookup returns CDR1 DFQATT and CDR2 SNEGSKA (reference sequence). Alongside a J-beta primer mix, a sample-barcoded 5' primer served in a second PCR lasting 7 to 11 cycles. Using its own MiXCR run on the 5' RACE reads, TCRdb lists one record per CDR3 protein. The sample carries some 1.7 million distinct CDR3 sequences, 28% recorded once. Sequencing input: blood. This TCR was recovered from a woman aged 30 to 39 in good health. The chain joins TRBV20-1 to TRBJ2-5, with 10 positions matching TRBD2. CDR3 in DNA: TGCAGTACAAGCGGGAGGGGACAAGAGACCCAGTACTTC. The encoded protein is CSTSGRGQETQYF.